The rows below give T cell receptor beta chains drawn from one sample of a study of response to subunit inactivated influenza vaccine. One entry per CDR3 protein, called by TCRdb with MiXCR from the RT-PCR reads. Among about 570,000 distinct CDR3 sequences listed, over 9.5% were seen once. The source was PBMCs from blood, collected on the day of vaccination. These receptors were taken from a man aged 50-59 years who received an inactivated influenza vaccine. Each CDR3 is given with its conserved first and last residue. D genes are given only for firm matches. Some rows mark clone size as missing; the rest say once, few, many or name a class of expanded clone.

NA	TRBJ2-3	TRBV7-2	many	CASSLGADTQYF	TGTGCCAGCAGCTTAGGGGCAGATACGCAGTATTTT
NA	TRBJ1-1	TRBV20-1	many	CSASREPNTEAFF	TGCAGTGCTAGCCGAGAACCTAACACTGAAGCTTTCTTT
NA	TRBJ1-2	TRBV2	NA	CASSRSKPGLSYGYTF	TGTGCCAGCAGTAGGAGCAAACCGGGACTCAGCTATGGCTACACCTTC
TRBD1	TRBJ2-5	TRBV12-3/TRBV12-4	few	CASSGAGGRTQYF	TGTGCCAGCAGTGGGGCAGGGGGAAGGACCCAGTACTTC
NA	TRBJ2-2	TRBV12-3/TRBV12-4	many	CASSSGVNTGELFF	TGTGCCAGCAGCTCCGGAGTGAACACCGGGGAGCTGTTTTTT
TRBD2	TRBJ2-7	TRBV20-1	NA	CSAAGSGGNYEQYF	TGCAGTGCCGCAGGGTCGGGGGGGAACTACGAGCAGTACTTC
NA	TRBJ1-2	TRBV5-6	few	CASSLARSMAVNGYTF	TGTGCCAGCAGCTTGGCCAGGTCCATGGCAGTTAACGGCTACACCTTC
TRBD2	TRBJ2-5	TRBV20-1	NA	CSAKASGRETQYF	TGCAGTGCTAAAGCTAGCGGGAGAGAGACCCAGTACTTC
NA	TRBJ1-2	TRBV5-1	NA	CASSLQGGGGYTF	TGCGCCAGCAGCTTGCAGGGAGGTGGTGGCTACACCTTC
NA	TRBJ1-5	TRBV20-1	NA	CSAILDSNQPQHF	TGCAGTGCCATCCTAGATAGCAATCAGCCCCAGCATTTT
NA	TRBJ2-2	TRBV29-1	NA	CSARGGRANTGELFF	TGCAGCGCCCGAGGGGGGAGAGCGAACACCGGGGAGCTGTTTTTT
TRBD2	TRBJ2-7	TRBV29-1	NA	CSVAPIILAGGSHEQYF	TGCAGCGTTGCCCCCATAATTCTAGCGGGAGGTTCCCACGAGCAGTACTTC
NA	TRBJ2-7	TRBV7-8	NA	CASSSSVGYEQYF	TGTGCCAGCAGCTCTAGCGTCGGCTACGAGCAGTACTTC
TRBD2	TRBJ2-7	TRBV9	NA	CASSVGAGDYEQYF	TGTGCCAGCAGCGTAGGCGCGGGAGACTACGAGCAGTACTTC
TRBD2	TRBJ2-7	TRBV28	NA	CASNSGGADYEQYF	TGTGCCAGCAATAGCGGGGGGGCCGACTACGAGCAGTACTTC
TRBD1	TRBJ2-1	TRBV4-3	NA	CASSRGTGYSYNEQFF	TGCGCCAGCAGCCGCGGGACAGGTTACTCCTACAATGAGCAGTTCTTC
NA	TRBJ2-7	TRBV28	NA	CASSSWGNRAGYEQYF	TGTGCCAGCAGTTCATGGGGGAACAGGGCCGGCTACGAGCAGTACTTC
NA	TRBJ1-4	TRBV29-1	few	CSVGFGGINEKLFF	TGCAGCGTTGGATTCGGGGGGATTAATGAAAAACTGTTTTTT
TRBD1	TRBJ2-3	TRBV6-5	NA	CASSSRQGNTDTQYF	TGTGCCAGCAGTTCTCGACAGGGTAACACAGATACGCAGTATTTT
NA	TRBJ2-2	TRBV30	few	CAWSVTPNAAGELFF	TGTGCCTGGAGTGTCACCCCCAACGCGGCCGGGGAGCTGTTTTTT
NA	TRBJ2-2	TRBV28	few	CASTGTPGFVAGELFF	TGTGCCAGCACTGGAACTCCCGGCTTTGTCGCCGGGGAGCTGTTTTTT
TRBD2	TRBJ2-3	TRBV7-2	NA	CASSFGGGNSDTQYF	TGTGCCAGCAGCTTCGGCGGGGGGAACTCAGATACGCAGTATTTT
NA	TRBJ2-3	TRBV20-1	many	CSARRQSGADTQYF	TGCAGTGCTAGAAGACAGTCCGGGGCAGATACGCAGTATTTT
NA	TRBJ1-2	TRBV9	many	CASSVSEGYGYTF	TGTGCCAGCAGCGTCAGTGAGGGTTATGGCTACACCTTC
TRBD2	TRBJ2-7	TRBV20-1	few	CSARDFGKRGGTYEQYF	TGCAGTGCTAGAGATTTTGGGAAGCGGGGGGGCACCTACGAGCAGTACTTC
NA	TRBJ2-1	TRBV12-3/TRBV12-4	few	CASRADRAYNEQFF	TGTGCCAGCAGAGCGGACAGAGCCTACAATGAACAGTTCTTC
NA	TRBJ2-5	TRBV3-1	many	CASSPRSGVETQYF	TGTGCCAGCAGCCCCCGTTCGGGAGTGGAGACCCAGTACTTC
NA	TRBJ2-1	TRBV7-8	NA	CASSRLPVSYNEQFF	TGTGCCAGCAGTAGGCTGCCCGTCTCCTACAATGAGCAGTTCTTC
NA	TRBJ2-7	TRBV13	NA	CASSLYPDEQYF	TGTGCCAGCAGCTTATATCCGGACGAGCAGTACTTC
NA	TRBJ2-6	TRBV6-2/TRBV6-3	NA	CASRIGSGANVLTF	TGTGCCAGCAGGATAGGCTCTGGGGCCAACGTCCTGACTTTC
TRBD2	TRBJ2-5	TRBV5-1	NA	CASSPGTSGHQETQYF	TGCGCCAGCAGCCCCGGGACTAGCGGCCACCAAGAGACCCAGTACTTC
TRBD2	TRBJ2-3	TRBV6-5	few	CASSSHISGGAHTQYF	TGTGCCAGCAGTTCGCATATTAGCGGGGGGGCTCATACGCAGTATTTT
TRBD1	TRBJ2-7	TRBV6-5	many	CASSYSGQGYEQYF	TGTGCCAGCAGTTACTCCGGACAGGGGTACGAGCAGTACTTC
NA	TRBJ2-7	TRBV20-1	NA	CSARNPYEQYF	TGCAGTGCTAGAAATCCATACGAGCAGTACTTC
NA	TRBJ2-2	TRBV6-1	NA	CASSTQGTTGELFF	TGTGCCAGCAGTACCCAGGGGACCACCGGGGAGCTGTTTTTT
TRBD1	TRBJ1-4	TRBV28	NA	CASRGQSTTNEKLFF	TGTGCCAGCAGGGGACAGAGCACAACTAATGAAAAACTGTTTTTT
NA	TRBJ2-4	TRBV4-3	few	CASSQAGTPKNIQYF	TGCGCCAGCAGCCAAGCCGGGACACCCAAAAACATTCAGTACTTC
TRBD2	TRBJ2-3	TRBV12-3/TRBV12-4	few	CASSFQSGGPTDTQYF	TGTGCCAGCAGTTTTCAGAGCGGGGGGCCCACAGATACGCAGTATTTT
NA	TRBJ2-2	TRBV24-1	many	CATMDLNTGELFF	TGTGCCACCATGGACTTGAACACCGGGGAGCTGTTTTTT
NA	TRBJ2-1	TRBV23-1	NA	CASSQLYTYNEQFF	TGCGCCAGCAGTCAATTGTACACCTACAATGAGCAGTTCTTC
NA	TRBJ2-3	TRBV2	NA	CASSYRSKKYF	TGTGCCAGCAGCTACAGAAGCAAGAAGTATTTT
TRBD1	TRBJ2-3	TRBV2	NA	CASSELSTGATQYF	TGTGCCAGCAGCGAACTCTCGACAGGGGCTACGCAGTATTTT
TRBD1	TRBJ2-3	TRBV7-8	NA	CASSRGDSFSDTQYF	TGTGCCAGCAGCAGAGGGGACAGTTTCTCAGATACGCAGTATTTT
NA	TRBJ2-1	TRBV12-3/TRBV12-4	NA	CASSLDRPRDNEQFF	TGTGCCAGCAGTTTAGATCGTCCGAGAGACAATGAGCAGTTCTTC
TRBD1	TRBJ2-1	TRBV6-1	NA	CASSQGQGAFNEQFF	TGTGCCAGCAGCCAAGGACAGGGGGCTTTCAATGAGCAGTTCTTC
NA	TRBJ1-5	TRBV19	many	CASSIDVRRNQPQHF	TGTGCCAGTAGTATAGATGTTCGACGGAATCAGCCCCAGCATTTT
TRBD2	TRBJ2-2	TRBV5-1	NA	CASSHKREDTGELFF	TGCGCCAGCAGCCATAAGCGGGAGGATACCGGGGAGCTGTTTTTT
TRBD1	TRBJ2-2	TRBV5-1	many	CASSLQGQGNTGELFF	TGCGCCAGCAGCTTGCAGGGACAGGGGAACACCGGGGAGCTGTTTTTT
TRBD2	TRBJ2-3	TRBV20-1	NA	CSASGLAGGLGGTDTQYF	TGCAGTGCTTCGGGACTAGCGGGGGGGCTGGGTGGCACAGATACGCAGTATTTT
NA	TRBJ1-1	TRBV6-1	NA	CASRDRPFTEAFF	TGTGCCAGCAGGGACAGACCCTTTACTGAAGCTTTCTTT
NA	TRBJ2-2	TRBV9	few	CASKLGPGTLETGELFF	TGTGCCAGCAAGTTGGGCCCCGGGACATTGGAAACCGGGGAGCTGTTTTTT
TRBD2	TRBJ2-5	TRBV6-1	few	CASGRTSGRGKTQYF	TGTGCCAGCGGGCGGACTAGCGGGAGGGGGAAGACCCAGTACTTC
NA	TRBJ2-7	TRBV18	few	CASSPRAGLRDEQYF	TGTGCCAGCTCACCAAGAGCAGGTCTCAGGGACGAGCAGTACTTC
NA	TRBJ2-7	TRBV29-1	many	CSVVPSSYEQYF	TGCAGCGTTGTTCCTAGTTCCTACGAGCAGTACTTC
TRBD1	TRBJ1-5	TRBV29-1	many	CSVEADREDQPQHF	TGCAGCGTTGAAGCTGACAGGGAGGATCAGCCCCAGCATTTT
TRBD1	TRBJ2-7	TRBV5-1	NA	CASSYGTGGVYEQYF	TGCGCCAGCAGCTACGGGACAGGGGGCGTCTACGAGCAGTACTTC
TRBD1	TRBJ2-3	TRBV5-1	few	CASRPGQSSTDTQYF	TGCGCCAGCAGACCGGGACAGTCAAGCACAGATACGCAGTATTTT
NA	TRBJ1-1	TRBV4-3	many	CASSQDLKGANAEAFF	TGCGCCAGCAGCCAAGATCTAAAAGGGGCTAACGCTGAAGCTTTCTTT
NA	TRBJ2-1	TRBV15	many	CATSRRDLVWGGNEQFF	TGTGCCACCAGCAGACGGGACCTAGTTTGGGGAGGCAATGAGCAGTTCTTC